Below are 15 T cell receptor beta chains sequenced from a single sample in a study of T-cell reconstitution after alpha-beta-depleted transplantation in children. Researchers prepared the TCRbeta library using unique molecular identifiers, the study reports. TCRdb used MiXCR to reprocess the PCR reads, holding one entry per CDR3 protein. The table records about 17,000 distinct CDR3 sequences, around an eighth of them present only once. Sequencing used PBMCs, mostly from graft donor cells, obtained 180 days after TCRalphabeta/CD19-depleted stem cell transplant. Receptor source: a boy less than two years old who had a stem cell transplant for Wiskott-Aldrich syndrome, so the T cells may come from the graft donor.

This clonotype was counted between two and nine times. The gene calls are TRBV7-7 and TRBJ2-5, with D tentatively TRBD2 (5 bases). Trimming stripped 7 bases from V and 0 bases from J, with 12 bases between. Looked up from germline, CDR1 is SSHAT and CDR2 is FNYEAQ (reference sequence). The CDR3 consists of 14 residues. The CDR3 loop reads CASKGSGDQETQYF. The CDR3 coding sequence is TGTGCCAGCAAGGGAAGCGGAGACCAAGAGACCCAGTACTTC. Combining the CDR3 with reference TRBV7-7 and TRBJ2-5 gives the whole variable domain GAGVSQSPRYKVTKRGQDVTLRCDPISSHATLYWYQQALGQGPEFLTYFNYEAQPDKSGLPSDRFSAERPEGSISTLTIQRTEQRDSAMYRCASKGSGDQETQYFGPGTRLLVL.

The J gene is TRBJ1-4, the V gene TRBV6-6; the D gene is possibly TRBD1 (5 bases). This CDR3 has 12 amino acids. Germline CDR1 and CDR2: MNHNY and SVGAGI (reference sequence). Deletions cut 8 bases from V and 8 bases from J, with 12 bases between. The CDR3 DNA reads TGTGCCAGCGGGACGGATGACGAAAAACTGTTTTTT. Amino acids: CASGTDDEKLFF.

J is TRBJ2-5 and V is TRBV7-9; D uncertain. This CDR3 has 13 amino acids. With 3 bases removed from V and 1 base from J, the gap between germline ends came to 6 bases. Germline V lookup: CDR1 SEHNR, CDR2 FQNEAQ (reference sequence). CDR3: CASSLGFQETQYF. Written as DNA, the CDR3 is TGTGCCAGCAGCTTGGGGTTCCAAGAGACCCAGTACTTC.

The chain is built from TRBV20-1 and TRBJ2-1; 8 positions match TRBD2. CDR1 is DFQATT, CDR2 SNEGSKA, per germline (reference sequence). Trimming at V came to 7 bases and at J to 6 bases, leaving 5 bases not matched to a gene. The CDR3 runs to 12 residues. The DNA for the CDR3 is TGCAGTGAGAGCCGGGGGGGCAATGAGCAGTTCTTC. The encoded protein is CSESRGGNEQFF.

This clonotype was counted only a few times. The CDR3 sequence is CASSLGDRDTGELFF. The CDR3 DNA sequence: TGCGCCAGCAGCTTGGGGGACAGGGACACCGGGGAGCTGTTTTTT. The rearrangement uses TRBV5-1 and TRBJ2-2, with 9 bases fitting TRBD1. Per the germline V gene, CDR1 is SGHRS and CDR2 is YFSETQ. The CDR3 has 15 amino acids. V lost 0 bases, J lost 3 bases, and 0 bases stayed unmatched.

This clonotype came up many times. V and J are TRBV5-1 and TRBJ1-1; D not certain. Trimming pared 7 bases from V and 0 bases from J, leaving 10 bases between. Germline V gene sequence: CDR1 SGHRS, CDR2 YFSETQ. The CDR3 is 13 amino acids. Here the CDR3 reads CASAGPLNTEAFF. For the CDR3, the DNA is TGCGCCAGCGCCGGGCCCCTGAACACTGAAGCTTTCTTT.

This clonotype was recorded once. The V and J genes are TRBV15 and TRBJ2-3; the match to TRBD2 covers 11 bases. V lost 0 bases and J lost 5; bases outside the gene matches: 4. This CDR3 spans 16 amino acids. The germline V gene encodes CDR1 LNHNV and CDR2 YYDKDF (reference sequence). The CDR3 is CATSRDSGRARDTQYF. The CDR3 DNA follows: TGTGCCACCAGCAGAGATAGCGGGAGGGCTAGAGATACGCAGTATTTT.

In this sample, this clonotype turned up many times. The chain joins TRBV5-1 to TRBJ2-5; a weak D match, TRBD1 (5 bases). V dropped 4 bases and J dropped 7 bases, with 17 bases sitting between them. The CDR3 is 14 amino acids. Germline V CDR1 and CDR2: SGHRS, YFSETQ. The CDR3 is CASSQGEGVGTQYF. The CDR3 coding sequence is TGCGCCAGCAGCCAGGGCGAAGGTGTTGGGACCCAGTACTTC.

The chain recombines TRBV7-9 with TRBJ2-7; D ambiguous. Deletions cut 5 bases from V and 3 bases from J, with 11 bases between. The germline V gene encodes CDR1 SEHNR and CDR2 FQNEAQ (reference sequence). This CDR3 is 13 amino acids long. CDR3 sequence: CASSLRGGYEQYF. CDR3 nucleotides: TGTGCCAGCAGCCTTAGAGGTGGCTACGAGCAGTACTTC.

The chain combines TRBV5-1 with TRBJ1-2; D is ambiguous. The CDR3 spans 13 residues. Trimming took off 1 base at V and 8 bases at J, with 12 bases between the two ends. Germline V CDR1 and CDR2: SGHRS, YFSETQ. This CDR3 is CASSLPTKNGYTF. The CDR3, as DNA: TGCGCCAGCAGCTTGCCGACAAAAAACGGCTACACCTTC.

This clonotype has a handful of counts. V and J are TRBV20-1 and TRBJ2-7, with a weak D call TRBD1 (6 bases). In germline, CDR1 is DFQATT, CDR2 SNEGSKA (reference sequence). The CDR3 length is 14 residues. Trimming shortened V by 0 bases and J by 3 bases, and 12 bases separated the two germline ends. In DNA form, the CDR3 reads TGCAGTGCTAGAGACCGGACAGACCGCTACGAGCAGTACTTC. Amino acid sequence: CSARDRTDRYEQYF.

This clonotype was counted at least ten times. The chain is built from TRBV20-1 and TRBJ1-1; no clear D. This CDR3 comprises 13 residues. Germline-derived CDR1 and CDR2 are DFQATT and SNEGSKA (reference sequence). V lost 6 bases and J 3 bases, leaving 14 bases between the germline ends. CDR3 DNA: TGCAGTGCCTATTCAGTACTGTACACTGAAGCTTTCTTT. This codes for CSAYSVLYTEAFF.

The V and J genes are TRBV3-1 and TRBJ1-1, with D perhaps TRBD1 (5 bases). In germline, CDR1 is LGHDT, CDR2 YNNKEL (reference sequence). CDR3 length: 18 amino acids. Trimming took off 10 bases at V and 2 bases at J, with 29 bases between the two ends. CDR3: CATSKRPKGLIFNTEAFF. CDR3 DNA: TGTGCCACCTCTAAAAGACCTAAGGGACTGATATTCAACACTGAAGCTTTCTTT.

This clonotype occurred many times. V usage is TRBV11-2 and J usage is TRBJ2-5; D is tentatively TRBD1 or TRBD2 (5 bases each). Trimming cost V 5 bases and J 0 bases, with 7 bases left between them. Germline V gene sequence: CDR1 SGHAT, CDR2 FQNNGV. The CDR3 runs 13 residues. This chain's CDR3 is CASSMGHQETQYF. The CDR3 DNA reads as TGTGCCAGCAGCATGGGACACCAAGAGACCCAGTACTTC.

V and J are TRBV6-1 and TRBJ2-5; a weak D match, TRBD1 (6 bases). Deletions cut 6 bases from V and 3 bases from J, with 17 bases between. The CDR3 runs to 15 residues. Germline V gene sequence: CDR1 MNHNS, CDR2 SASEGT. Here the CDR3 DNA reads TGTGCCAGCAGCGAGTCATGGGGGCTGAAAGAGACCCAGTACTTC. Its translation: CASSESWGLKETQYF.